A selection of T cell receptor beta chains follows, all from one sample in a study of blood T cells in healthy people across ages. TCRdb called the 5' RACE reads again in MiXCR, with one record for every CDR3 protein. The sample shows more than 1,400,000 distinct CDR3 sequences, 42% of them seen only once. Sample: blood. These receptor sequences come from a woman under 30 in good health. Each CDR3 is given with its conserved first and last residue. A D gene is named only where the DNA matches it firmly. For some rows the clone size is stated as once, few or many, or as a class when expanded; others skip it.

V: TRBV5-1
size: NA
D: TRBD1
J: TRBJ2-1
CDR3: CASSSGQVNEQFF
DNA: TGCGCCAGCAGCTCGGGACAGGTCAATGAGCAGTTCTTC

V: TRBV29-1
size: NA
D: NA
J: TRBJ1-1
CDR3: CSTTGFREAFF
DNA: TGCAGCACTACCGGGTTTCGAGAAGCTTTCTTT

V: TRBV20-1
size: NA
D: NA
J: TRBJ2-7
CDR3: CSARSVRSSYEQYF
DNA: TGCAGTGCCCGAAGCGTCCGCAGCTCCTACGAGCAGTACTTC

V: TRBV6-6
size: NA
D: TRBD2
J: TRBJ2-1
CDR3: CAGSYPAGTSGSDEQFF
DNA: TGTGCCGGCAGTTACCCAGCCGGGACTAGCGGGAGCGATGAGCAGTTCTTC

V: TRBV20-1
size: NA
D: NA
J: TRBJ2-1
CDR3: CSARAGQKNEQFF
DNA: TGCAGTGCTAGGGCGGGACAGAAAAATGAGCAGTTCTTC

V: TRBV4-2
size: few
D: NA
J: TRBJ2-3
CDR3: CATLRGDTQYF
DNA: TGTGCTACGCTCCGGGGAGATACGCAGTATTTT

V: TRBV5-1
size: few
D: TRBD2
J: TRBJ2-3
CDR3: CASSLPASGEMTDTQYF
DNA: TGCGCCAGCAGCTTACCAGCTAGCGGGGAGATGACAGATACGCAGTATTTT

V: TRBV5-5
size: few
D: TRBD1
J: TRBJ2-7
CDR3: CASSLAGTGIYEQYF
DNA: TGTGCCAGCAGCCTGGCCGGGACAGGTATCTACGAGCAGTACTTC

V: TRBV29-1
size: few
D: NA
J: TRBJ2-3
CDR3: CSVEGIRTDTQYF
DNA: TGCAGCGTTGAAGGTATCCGCACAGATACGCAGTATTTT

V: TRBV12-3/TRBV12-4
size: many
D: TRBD2
J: TRBJ2-3
CDR3: CASSSGIAGGADTQYF
DNA: TGTGCCAGCAGTTCCGGGATTGCCGGGGGGGCAGATACGCAGTATTTT

V: TRBV28
size: NA
D: TRBD1
J: TRBJ2-3
CDR3: CASSREQGAGDTQYF
DNA: TGTGCCAGCAGTCGGGAACAGGGGGCGGGCGATACGCAGTATTTT

V: TRBV6-5
size: NA
D: NA
J: TRBJ1-1
CDR3: CASTNRVNTEAFF
DNA: TGTGCCAGCACCAACCGGGTGAACACTGAAGCTTTCTTT

V: TRBV10-3
size: few
D: TRBD1
J: TRBJ2-7
CDR3: CAISDPEGQSSYEQYF
DNA: TGTGCCATCAGTGATCCCGAGGGACAGAGTTCCTACGAGCAGTACTTC

V: TRBV27
size: NA
D: TRBD2
J: TRBJ2-7
CDR3: CASSGLAGVSLPEQYF
DNA: TGTGCCAGCAGCGGACTAGCGGGGGTGTCCCTCCCCGAGCAGTACTTC

V: TRBV2
size: NA
D: NA
J: TRBJ2-5
CDR3: CASSDDSGKETQYF
DNA: TGTGCCAGCAGTGATGATAGCGGCAAAGAGACCCAGTACTTC

V: TRBV4-2
size: NA
D: NA
J: TRBJ1-3
CDR3: CASSHQDSRSGNTIYF
DNA: TGTGCCAGCAGCCACCAGGACAGCCGGTCTGGAAACACCATATATTTT

V: TRBV6-5
size: few
D: NA
J: TRBJ2-1
CDR3: CASTLSNPRISEQFF
DNA: TGTGCCAGCACCCTCTCAAATCCCAGGATTTCTGAGCAGTTCTTC

V: TRBV7-2
size: few
D: TRBD2
J: TRBJ2-7
CDR3: CASSLAGRESYEQYF
DNA: TGTGCCAGCAGCTTAGCTGGGCGGGAGTCCTACGAGCAGTACTTC

V: TRBV3-1
size: NA
D: TRBD1
J: TRBJ1-2
CDR3: CASSQRGTGGSFYTF
DNA: TGTGCCAGCAGCCAAAGGGGGACAGGAGGGTCTTTCTACACCTTC

V: TRBV5-1
size: few
D: NA
J: TRBJ2-1
CDR3: CASSTFSGNSYNEQFF
DNA: TGCGCCAGCAGCACCTTTAGCGGAAACTCCTACAATGAGCAGTTCTTC

V: TRBV5-1
size: NA
D: NA
J: TRBJ2-7
CDR3: CASSSLGGNYEQYF
DNA: TGCGCCAGCAGCTCCCTAGGCGGGAACTACGAGCAGTACTTC

V: TRBV5-1
size: NA
D: NA
J: TRBJ1-2
CDR3: CASSIGTQANYGYTF
DNA: TGCGCCAGCAGCATAGGGACCCAAGCTAACTATGGCTACACCTTC

V: TRBV15
size: few
D: NA
J: TRBJ2-7
CDR3: CATSRGLEMNEQYF
DNA: TGTGCCACCAGCAGAGGACTGGAAATGAATGAGCAGTACTTC

V: TRBV11-2
size: NA
D: NA
J: TRBJ2-7
CDR3: CASSLGGAVIINSYNEQYF
DNA: TGTGCCAGCAGCTTAGGGGGGGCAGTTATAATAAACTCCTACAATGAGCAGTACTTC

V: TRBV5-8
size: NA
D: TRBD1
J: TRBJ2-3
CDR3: CASRGPQRTGGTDTQYF
DNA: TGTGCCAGCAGGGGCCCACAAAGAACAGGGGGCACAGATACGCAGTATTTT

V: TRBV5-1
size: few
D: NA
J: TRBJ1-1
CDR3: CASSLAEKAFF
DNA: TGCGCCAGCAGCTTAGCCGAGAAAGCTTTCTTT

V: TRBV28
size: NA
D: NA
J: TRBJ1-6
CDR3: CASSLDDGNSPLHF
DNA: TGTGCCAGCAGCCTCGACGACGGCAATTCACCCCTCCACTTT

V: TRBV7-2
size: NA
D: TRBD2
J: TRBJ2-3
CDR3: CASSRLSTGTSGRPATQYF
DNA: TGTGCCAGCAGCCGATTGTCTACCGGGACTAGCGGGAGGCCCGCTACGCAGTATTTT

V: TRBV4-1
size: NA
D: TRBD1
J: TRBJ2-1
CDR3: CASRPTWDSSYEQFF
DNA: TGCGCCAGCAGACCTACATGGGACAGCTCCTACGAGCAGTTCTTC

V: TRBV5-1
size: few
D: TRBD1
J: TRBJ1-2
CDR3: CASSGTAYGYTF
DNA: TGCGCCAGCAGCGGGACAGCCTATGGCTACACCTTC

V: TRBV24-1
size: NA
D: TRBD2
J: TRBJ2-7
CDR3: CATSDGSSGSYNEQYF
DNA: TGTGCCACCAGTGATGGGAGTAGCGGGTCCTACAATGAGCAGTACTTC

V: TRBV11-2
size: NA
D: TRBD1
J: TRBJ2-3
CDR3: CASSLEGGGQGLDTQYF
DNA: TGTGCCAGCAGCTTAGAGGGTGGGGGACAGGGTCTAGATACGCAGTATTTT

V: TRBV12-3/TRBV12-4
size: NA
D: TRBD2
J: TRBJ2-4
CDR3: CASSLERGGGTDIQYF
DNA: TGTGCCAGCAGTTTGGAGCGGGGTGGGGGGACGGACATTCAGTACTTC

V: TRBV15
size: NA
D: NA
J: TRBJ2-1
CDR3: CATSIANSKAEQFF
DNA: TGTGCCACCAGCATCGCAAACTCCAAAGCAGAGCAGTTCTTC

V: TRBV6-5
size: few
D: NA
J: TRBJ2-7
CDR3: CASSDSQGGYEQYF
DNA: TGTGCCAGCAGTGATAGCCAGGGAGGATACGAGCAGTACTTC

V: TRBV20-1
size: NA
D: NA
J: TRBJ2-7
CDR3: CSAPMGDAAYEQYF
DNA: TGCAGTGCTCCTATGGGGGACGCCGCCTACGAGCAGTACTTC

V: TRBV4-3
size: NA
D: NA
J: TRBJ2-7
CDR3: CASSQEVGRIYEQYF
DNA: TGCGCCAGCAGCCAAGAGGTGGGGCGTATCTACGAGCAGTACTTC

V: TRBV4-1
size: NA
D: NA
J: TRBJ1-1
CDR3: CASSPERLREAFF
DNA: TGCGCCAGCAGCCCTGAGAGGTTAAGGGAAGCTTTCTTT

V: TRBV20-1
size: NA
D: TRBD1
J: TRBJ2-7
CDR3: CSAKGQGYLYEQYF
DNA: TGCAGTGCTAAGGGACAGGGGTACCTTTACGAGCAGTACTTC

V: TRBV5-1
size: NA
D: TRBD2
J: TRBJ2-3
CDR3: CASSLEGLAGGYTDTQYF
DNA: TGCGCCAGCAGCTTGGAGGGACTAGCGGGGGGTTACACAGATACGCAGTATTTT

V: TRBV4-1
size: few
D: NA
J: TRBJ2-6
CDR3: CASSQLSSGANVLTF
DNA: TGCGCCAGCAGCCAACTTAGCTCTGGGGCCAACGTCCTGACTTTC

V: TRBV20-1
size: NA
D: TRBD1
J: TRBJ1-2
CDR3: CSARDLGTDYGYTF
DNA: TGCAGTGCTAGAGATTTGGGGACAGACTATGGCTACACCTTC

V: TRBV28
size: NA
D: NA
J: TRBJ1-2
CDR3: CASSSGGGGRYGYTF
DNA: TGTGCCAGCAGTTCCGGGGGGGGCGGACGCTATGGCTACACCTTC

V: TRBV5-1
size: NA
D: NA
J: TRBJ1-2
CDR3: CASSPYVKGWGANYGYTF
DNA: TGCGCCAGCAGCCCTTACGTGAAAGGGTGGGGTGCTAACTATGGCTACACCTTC

V: TRBV7-8
size: NA
D: NA
J: TRBJ1-5
CDR3: CASSTWPQGINQPQHF
DNA: TGTGCCAGCAGCACATGGCCTCAGGGGATCAATCAGCCCCAGCATTTT

V: TRBV4-1
size: NA
D: NA
J: TRBJ1-1
CDR3: CASSQATDNEAFF
DNA: TGCGCCAGCAGCCAAGCGACAGACAATGAAGCTTTCTTT

V: TRBV5-1
size: NA
D: NA
J: TRBJ1-2
CDR3: CASRSGQGLEGYTF
DNA: TGCGCCAGCAGGAGTGGGCAGGGGCTGGAGGGCTACACCTTC

V: TRBV7-2
size: NA
D: TRBD2
J: TRBJ2-7
CDR3: CASSYGGTSGYEQYF
DNA: TGTGCCAGCAGCTACGGTGGGACTAGCGGCTACGAGCAGTACTTC